One sample yielded the 8 T cell receptor beta chains listed below, sequenced in a study of post-analysis software for immune sequencing data. Study observations and caveats: A handful of TRBV segments were significantly more frequent in patients than in controls. TRBV5-6, TRBV5-1 and TRBV20-1 were among these segments.

Prepared TCR beta cDNA libraries contained unique molecular identifiers. Using its own MiXCR run on the PCR reads, TCRdb lists one record per CDR3 protein. The sample shows over 700,000 distinct CDR3 sequences, 25% to 30% of them seen only once. Their target antigens are unknown. The sequenced sample was blood. The source is a girl aged 5 to 17 with multiple sclerosis.

This clonotype was found a few times. V usage is TRBV4-3 and J usage is TRBJ2-1; 7 bases map to TRBD2. The germline CDR1 and CDR2 sequences are LGHNA and YSLEER. The CDR3 is 15 amino acids. The V segment lost 8 bases and the J segment 0 bases; nucleotides outside the gene matches: 7. The chain's CDR3 is CASGTGEGSYNEQFF. The DNA of the CDR3 is TGCGCCAGCGGGACGGGGGAGGGCTCCTACAATGAGCAGTTCTTC.

This clonotype was seen a few times. This chain connects TRBV7-2 to TRBJ1-5; D unclear. This CDR3 region has 15 residues. The germline V gene encodes CDR1 SGHTA and CDR2 FQGNSA. V lost 5 bases to trimming and J lost 4 bases, with 15 bases between them. Here the CDR3 DNA reads TGTGCCAGCAGCGCCACGACACGGAGGAATCAGCCCCAGCATTTT. Protein: CASSATTRRNQPQHF. The whole variable domain, filled in from reference TRBV7-2 and TRBJ1-5, reads GAGVSQSPSNKVTEKGKDVELRCDPISGHTALYWYRQSLGQGLEFLIYFQGNSAPDKSGLPSDRFSAERTGGSVSTLTIQRTQQEDSAVYLCASSATTRRNQPQHFGDGTRLSIL.

CDR3 nucleotide sequence: TGTGCCAGCAGTTTATTCCGGGACAGCTATGGCTACACCTTC. This encodes CASSLFRDSYGYTF. The V call is TRBV12-3 or TRBV12-4, the J call TRBJ1-2, with 7 bases aligning to TRBD1. Germline trimming cut 2 bases from V and 4 bases from J; bases unmatched to any gene: 4. The CDR3 sequence is 14 residues long.

The CDR3 sequence is CAISASGDTQYF. The CDR3 DNA is TGTGCCATCAGTGCATCGGGAGATACGCAGTATTTT. This chain joins TRBV10-3 and TRBJ2-3; D gene unclear. The germline V gene has CDR1 ENHRY and CDR2 SYGVKD. The CDR3 extends over 12 amino acids. The V end lost 4 bases, the J end lost 5 bases, and 7 bases lay between the germline ends.

The genes are TRBV18 and TRBJ2-1; D is possibly TRBD1 (6 bases). Germline CDR1 reads KGHSH; CDR2 reads LQKENI. The ends were cut back, 5 bases at V and 1 base at J, with 9 bases in the middle. The CDR3 spans 14 residues. The CDR3 DNA reads TGTGCCAGCTCAGATACAGGGTCCTACAATGAGCAGTTCTTC. Translating it yields CASSDTGSYNEQFF.

Worth noting for this clonotype: One base away lies a much larger clone, so this may be a sequencing read error. The rearrangement joins TRBV6-5 to TRBJ2-7, with unresolved D. The CDR3 is made up of 13 amino acids. Germline CDR1 reads MNHEY; CDR2 reads SVGAGI. Here the CDR3 reads CTSSYSPLGEQYF. CDR3 coding DNA: TGTACCAGCAGTTACTCCCCGTTGGGGGAGCAGTACTTC.

The chain is built from TRBV20-1 and TRBJ2-5, with 7 bases that match TRBD2. There are 12 residues in the CDR3. V shed 6 bases and J 2 bases; nucleotides not matched to a gene: 3. CDR1 and CDR2 (germline): DFQATT, SNEGSKA (reference sequence). The CDR3 coding sequence is TGCAGTGCCGCTAGCGGACAAGAGACCCAGTACTTC. It codes for CSAASGQETQYF.

The DNA of the CDR3 is TGTGCCAGCAGCCATGGGACTACACAAGAGACCCAGTACTTC. It translates to CASSHGTTQETQYF. The rearrangement joins TRBV4-2 to TRBJ2-5, with 7 bases that match TRBD2. V was pared by 3 bases and J by 2 bases, with 3 bases of the junction left unmatched. The germline gives CDR1 LGHNA, CDR2 YNFKEQ. The CDR3 is made up of 14 amino acids.